The T cell receptor beta chain described here comes from a study of quantifying T cell responses using KT2 cells. Study details: cDNA was made from DNase-treated RNA using alpha and beta constant primers.

Germline V lookup: CDR1 LGHNA, CDR2 YNFKEQ. Trimming took 0 bases from V and 6 from J, leaving 22 bases between them. This CDR3 contains 18 residues. Each cDNA got a UMI-containing oligo ligated at its 3' end. First-round PCR used about 4 cycles and beta primers RC1.1 and RC1.2 covering TRBC1 and TRBC2. Via MiXCR, TCRdb re-called the UMI-ligation and nested PCR reads, giving one row per CDR3 protein. The data contain 50,000 to 70,000 distinct CDR3 sequences, approximately 13% of them singletons. With regard to this clonotype: Its antigen is not known.

General observations from the study: Detection of KT2 sequences held at the lowest tested level, about one cell per 100,000 PBMC.

V gene TRBV4-2 combines with J gene TRBJ2-3; possibly TRBD2 for D (6 bases). This TCR came from a human donor. Sample: PBMCs spiked with cells of the T cell clone KT2. The DNA for the CDR3 is TGTGCCAGCAGCCAAGATACCACCGTCCGGGACTTGCCCGATACGCAGTATTTT. Protein sequence: CASSQDTTVRDLPDTQYF.